Listed here are 27 T cell receptor beta chains from one sample, sequenced in a study of circulating and synovial CD4+ cells in juvenile arthritis. The table came from immunoSEQ multiplex PCR; TCRdb's copy has only in-frame clones and leaves some out. The sample includes fewer than 35,000 clones, roughly 96% seen only once; the top ten take roughly 0.15%. Source material: CD4+ T cells from blood. The receptors were gathered from a human donor with juvenile idiopathic arthritis.

The rearrangement joins TRBV11-2 to TRBJ1-3; weak D call: TRBD1 (6 bases). Germline values: CDR1 SGHAT, CDR2 FQNNGV. The V end was cut by 1 base, the J end by 1 base, with 14 bases between. CDR3 size: 17 residues. DNA for the CDR3: TGTGCCAGCAGCTTAGCCGGGCAGGGGATGTCTGGAAACACCATATATTTT. Protein sequence: CASSLAGQGMSGNTIYF.

The chain carries TRBV2 and TRBJ2-3; TRBD2 aligns across 7 bases. Losses at the gene ends were 3 bases for V and 0 bases for J; bases not matched to a gene: 6. Germline loops: CDR1 SNHLY, CDR2 FYNNEI. The CDR3 loop spans 16 amino acids. CDR3 loop: CASSDPAGSSTDTQYF. The CDR3 nucleotides are TGTGCCAGCAGTGACCCAGCGGGGTCTAGCACAGATACGCAGTATTTT.

This sequence joins TRBV19 and TRBJ1-3; 12 nucleotides match TRBD1. This CDR3 contains 14 residues. Germline assignment: CDR1 LNHDA and CDR2 SQIVND (reference sequence). This CDR3 is CDGTGGSKGNTIYF. Written as DNA, the CDR3 is TGTGACGGGACAGGGGGCTCGAAAGGAAACACCATATATTTT. Based on the CDR3 plus reference TRBV19 and TRBJ1-3, the full variable domain is DGGITQSPKYLFRKEGQNVTLSCEQNLNHDAMYWYRQDPGQGLRLIYYSQIVNDFQKGDIAEGYSVSREKKESFPLTVTSAQKNPTAFYLCDGTGGSKGNTIYFGEGSWLTVV.

The chain uses TRBV30 and TRBJ2-5; possibly TRBD1 for D (6 bases). Trimming removed 2 bases at V and 4 bases at J, with 11 bases between. The CDR3 totals 13 residues. CDR1 is GTSNPN, CDR2 SVGIG, per germline (reference sequence). Here the CDR3 DNA reads TGTGCCTGGAGTACAACAGGGTCAGAGACCCAGTACTTC. This translates into CAWSTTGSETQYF.

This clone was detected once. V is TRBV19 and J is TRBJ1-1; the D gene is possibly TRBD1 (5 bases). The V gene's germline CDR1 is LNHDA and CDR2 SQIVND (reference sequence). V gave up 6 bases and J gave up 1 base, with 12 bases separating them. This CDR3 contains 14 residues. The CDR3 spells CASRAPGGNTEAFF. CDR3 nucleotides: TGTGCCAGTAGGGCGCCCGGGGGGAACACTGAAGCTTTCTTT. The variable domain in full, with the rest retrieved from reference TRBV19 and TRBJ1-1, is DGGITQSPKYLFRKEGQNVTLSCEQNLNHDAMYWYRQDPGQGLRLIYYSQIVNDFQKGDIAEGYSVSREKKESFPLTVTSAQKNPTAFYLCASRAPGGNTEAFFGQGTRLTVV.

The chain combines TRBV5-1 with TRBJ1-1, with D uncertain. There are 15 residues in the CDR3. Germline V gives CDR1 SGHRS, CDR2 YFSETQ. With 3 bases removed from V and 0 bases from J, the gap between germline ends came to 12 bases. As DNA, the CDR3 is TGCGCCAGCAGCTCCGCCGGGGTTTTGAACACTGAAGCTTTCTTT. Translating gives CASSSAGVLNTEAFF.

As for this clone: Other DNA sequences in the sample encode the same CDR3. The chain uses TRBV6-1 and TRBJ1-6; D not resolved. This CDR3 region has 16 residues. Germline CDR1 MNHNS, CDR2 SASEGT. The V and J ends lost 4 bases and 0 bases respectively, with 10 bases between them. CDR3 DNA sequence: TGTGCCAGCAGTGTCCTGCTGAGCTCCTATAATTCACCCCTCCACTTT. Residues: CASSVLLSSYNSPLHF.

The chain recombines TRBV21-1 with TRBJ2-7; the table's D call of TRBD1 was not tested on the DNA. TRBV21-1 is listed as a pseudogene. This CDR3 contains 14 residues. CDR3 bases: TGTGCCAGCAGCAAAGAGCCCAGGGCCTACGAGCAGTACTTC. It encodes CASSKEPRAYEQYF.

This clone was seen once. The chain links TRBV5-6 to TRBJ1-1; perhaps TRBD1 as D (6 bases). This CDR3 region has 15 residues. V was clipped by 1 base and J by 0 bases, with 10 bases between them. CDR1 is SGHDT and CDR2 is YYEEEE in the germline V gene. CDR3 bases: TGTGCCAGCAGCTTGTTACAGGGCATGAACACTGAAGCTTTCTTT. It is translated as CASSLLQGMNTEAFF.

V usage is TRBV7-9 and J usage is TRBJ2-3; the D gene is possibly TRBD1 (6 bases). From germline, CDR1 is SEHNR and CDR2 FQNEAQ (reference sequence). Trimming left V 2 bases short and J 0 bases short, with 9 bases between. This CDR3 is 15 amino acids long. The CDR3 spells CASSLIQGSTDTQYF. The DNA for the CDR3 is TGTGCCAGCAGCTTAATCCAGGGGAGCACAGATACGCAGTATTTT.

A single count supports this clone. J is TRBJ2-6 and V is TRBV18; 8 bases are a match to TRBD1. CDR1 and CDR2 (germline): KGHSH, LQKENI. The ends lost 6 bases at V and 2 bases at J; junction bases unmatched: 6. This CDR3 is 16 amino acids long. The CDR3 DNA is TGTGCCAGCTCTGGACAGGGTGCTACTGGGGCCAACGTCCTGACTTTC. It encodes CASSGQGATGANVLTF. Full variable domain (missing parts from reference TRBV18 and TRBJ2-6): NAGVMQNPRHLVRRRGQEARLRCSPMKGHSHVYWYRQLPEEGLKFMVYLQKENIIDESGMPKERFSAEFPKEGPSILRIQQVVRGDSAAYFCASSGQGATGANVLTFGAGSRLTVL.

The rearrangement joins TRBV5-4 to TRBJ1-4, with a possible D match to TRBD1 (5 bases). There are 14 residues in the CDR3. CDR1 is SGHNT and CDR2 is YYREEE in the germline V gene (reference sequence). Trimming left V 2 bases short and J 7 bases short, with 12 bases between. DNA of the CDR3: TGTGCCAGCAGCTTCGGGACTGACTTTGAAAAACTGTTTTTT. It translates to CASSFGTDFEKLFF.

This sequence joins TRBV4-1 and TRBJ2-1; the D gene is possibly TRBD1 (6 bases). The V gene lost 0 bases and the J gene lost 6 bases, with 18 bases spanning the gap. CDR1 is MGHRA and CDR2 is YSYEKL in the germline V gene. CDR3 length: 17 residues. Here the CDR3 DNA reads TGCGCCAGCAGCCAAGACACCGGGACAACGTGGGGCAATGAGCAGTTCTTC. It encodes CASSQDTGTTWGNEQFF.

This clone was detected only once. The chain uses TRBV7-2 and TRBJ1-4, with TRBD1 as a possible D gene (6 bases). Deletions cut 5 bases from V and 8 bases from J, with 15 bases between. This CDR3 comprises 14 residues. In germline, CDR1 is SGHTA, CDR2 FQGNSA. CDR3 loop: CASSQSRGGEKLFF. The CDR3 region has the DNA TGTGCCAGCAGCCAATCCCGGGGGGGCGAAAAACTGTTTTTT.

In DNA, the CDR3 is TGTGCCAGCAGTCCACAGCGGGAGGGCGTCACAGATACGCAGTATTTT. It specifies CASSPQREGVTDTQYF. The chain recombines TRBV28 with TRBJ2-3, with 10 bases matching TRBD2. V shed 5 bases and J 2 bases; nucleotides not matched to a gene: 7. Germline CDR1 reads MDHEN; CDR2 reads SYDVKM. The CDR3 consists of 16 residues.

This chain uses TRBV7-2 with TRBJ2-3; TRBD2 aligns across 7 bases. Trimming took 0 bases from V and 5 from J; bases not matched to a gene: 2. Germline V gene data show CDR1 as SGHTA and CDR2 as FQGNSA. CDR3 length equals 14 residues. The CDR3: CASSLASGGDTQYF. CDR3 sequence (DNA): TGTGCCAGCAGCTTAGCTTCGGGAGGAGATACGCAGTATTTT.

This clone was seen once. The chain links TRBV5-5 to TRBJ1-5; 8 nucleotides match TRBD1. Unmatched junction bases numbered 7, after V lost 4 bases and J lost 7 bases. The CDR3 covers 14 residues. Looked up from germline, CDR1 is SGHKS and CDR2 is YYEKEE (reference sequence). As DNA, the CDR3 is TGTGCCAGCAGCCGGACAGGGAGCGGGCAGCCCCAGCATTTT. Its translation: CASSRTGSGQPQHF.

The J gene is TRBJ1-5, the V gene TRBV1. TRBV1 represents a pseudogene. The CDR3 length is 14 residues. CDR3 coding DNA: TGCACCAGCAGCCAAGATGAGGAAGGTCAGCCCCAGCATTTT. It yields the protein CTSSQDEEGQPQHF.

The rearrangement joins TRBV7-6 to TRBJ1-2; D is perhaps TRBD1 (5 bases). The CDR3 runs to 18 residues. Germline CDR1 reads SGHVS; CDR2 reads FNYEAQ. Trimming pared 1 base from V and 3 bases from J, leaving 21 bases between. The CDR3 DNA reads TGTGCCAGCAGCTTAGGGTCCCGGGGGACCCAACACGACTATGGCTACACCTTC. The encoded protein is CASSLGSRGTQHDYGYTF. The full variable domain, in which reference TRBV7-6 and TRBJ1-2 provide the parts outside the CDR3, is GAGVSQSPRYKVTKRGQDVALRCDPISGHVSLYWYRQALGQGPEFLTYFNYEAQQDKSGLPNDRFSAERPEGSISTLTIQRTEQRDSAMYRCASSLGSRGTQHDYGYTFGSGTRLTVV.

The V and J genes are TRBV30 and TRBJ1-2; a possible D gene is TRBD1 (6 bases). The CDR3 covers 14 residues. CDR1 and CDR2 (germline): GTSNPN, SVGIG (reference sequence). Trimming pared 3 bases from V and 4 bases from J, leaving 15 bases between. The CDR3 bases are TGTGCCTGGAGGGCCCAGGACAGAGTCTATGGCTACACCTTC. Encoded protein: CAWRAQDRVYGYTF.

A remark on this clone: A junction boundary mismatches the germline segment, possibly from a read error. The V gene is TRBV15, the J gene TRBJ1-1, with TRBD1 matching 7 bases. The CDR3 is made up of 14 amino acids. Germline V gene data show CDR1 as LNHNV and CDR2 as YYDKDF (reference sequence). CDR3 DNA: TGTGCCGCCAGCAGAGACAGGGTGAACACTGAAGCTTTCTTT. Amino acid sequence: CAASRDRVNTEAFF.

The CDR3: CASDPGGNQPQHF. DNA of the CDR3: TGTGCCAGTGATCCGGGGGGAAATCAGCCCCAGCATTTT. The rearrangement joins TRBV19 to TRBJ1-5; D might be TRBD1 (5 bases). The V end lost 8 bases, the J end lost 4 bases, and 12 bases lay between the germline ends. Germline V gene sequence: CDR1 LNHDA, CDR2 SQIVND (reference sequence). This CDR3 is built from 13 residues.

The chain is built from TRBV4-1 and TRBJ2-5, with 10 bases that match TRBD2. Per germline, CDR1 MGHRA and CDR2 YSYEKL. The CDR3 has 15 residues. V lost 6 bases to trimming and J lost 0 bases; unmatched junction nucleotides: 4. The CDR3 nucleotides are TGCGCCAGCAGTCCTAGCGGGAGTTACCAAGAGACCCAGTACTTC. This translates into CASSPSGSYQETQYF.

This sequence joins TRBV18 and TRBJ2-4, with D possibly being TRBD2 (6 bases). There are 16 residues in the CDR3. Germline CDR1 reads KGHSH; CDR2 reads LQKENI. The V gene lost 0 bases and the J gene lost 0 bases, with 9 bases spanning the gap. This CDR3 is CASSPPEGLAKNIQYF. In nucleotides, the CDR3 is TGTGCCAGCTCACCACCGGAGGGACTAGCCAAAAACATTCAGTACTTC.

The J gene is TRBJ2-7, the V gene TRBV28, with TRBD2 as a possible D gene (5 bases). Per the germline V gene, CDR1 is MDHEN and CDR2 is SYDVKM. V was pared by 10 bases and J by 4 bases, with 20 bases between. CDR3 length equals 14 residues. In DNA, the CDR3 is TGTGCCACCCGGTCGGCACAGCGGACTTACGAGCAGTACTTC. Encoded protein: CATRSAQRTYEQYF.

This clone was seen once. The genes are TRBV5-6 and TRBJ1-3; D gene unclear. Trimming took 2 bases from V and 0 from J, leaving 3 bases between them. This CDR3 comprises 13 residues. The germline CDR1 and CDR2 sequences are SGHDT and YYEEEE. DNA for the CDR3: TGTGCCAGCAGCTTTTACTCTGGAAACACCATATATTTT. As protein: CASSFYSGNTIYF.

This chain joins TRBV2 and TRBJ2-7, with 7 positions matching TRBD1. With V trimmed by 7 bases and J by 3 bases, 12 bases remained unmatched. CDR3 length equals 15 residues. Germline V lookup: CDR1 SNHLY, CDR2 FYNNEI. The CDR3 loop reads CASIDLTGTSYEQYF. For the CDR3, the DNA is TGTGCCAGCATCGACTTGACAGGGACCAGCTACGAGCAGTACTTC. Based on the CDR3 plus reference TRBV2 and TRBJ2-7, the full variable domain is EPEVTQTPSHQVTQMGQEVILRCVPISNHLYFYWYRQILGQKVEFLVSFYNNEISEKSEIFDDQFSVERPDGSNFTLKIRSTKLEDSAMYFCASIDLTGTSYEQYFGPGTRLTVT.